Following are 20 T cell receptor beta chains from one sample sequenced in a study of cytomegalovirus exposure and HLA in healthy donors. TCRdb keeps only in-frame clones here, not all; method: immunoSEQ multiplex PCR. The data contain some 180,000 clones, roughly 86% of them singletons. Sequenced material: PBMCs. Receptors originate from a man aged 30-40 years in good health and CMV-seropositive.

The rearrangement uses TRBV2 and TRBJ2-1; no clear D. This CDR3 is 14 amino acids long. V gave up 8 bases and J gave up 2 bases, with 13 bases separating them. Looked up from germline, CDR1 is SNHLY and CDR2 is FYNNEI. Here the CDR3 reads CASAAPRAYNEQFF. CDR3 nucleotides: TGTGCCAGCGCCGCGCCTAGAGCCTACAATGAGCAGTTCTTC.

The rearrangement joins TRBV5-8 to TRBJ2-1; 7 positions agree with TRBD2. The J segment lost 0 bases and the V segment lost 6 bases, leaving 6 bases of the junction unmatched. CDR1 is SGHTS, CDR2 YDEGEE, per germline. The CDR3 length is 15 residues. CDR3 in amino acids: CASIGGRSSYNEQFF. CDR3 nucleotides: TGTGCCAGCATTGGCGGGAGAAGCTCCTACAATGAGCAGTTCTTC.

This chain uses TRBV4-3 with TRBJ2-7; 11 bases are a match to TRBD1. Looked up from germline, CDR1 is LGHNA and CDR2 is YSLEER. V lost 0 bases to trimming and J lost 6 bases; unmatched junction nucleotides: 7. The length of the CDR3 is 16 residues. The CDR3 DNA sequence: TGCGCCAGCAGCCAAGACTCCGGACAGGGGGCGGGCGAGCAGTACTTC. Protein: CASSQDSGQGAGEQYF.

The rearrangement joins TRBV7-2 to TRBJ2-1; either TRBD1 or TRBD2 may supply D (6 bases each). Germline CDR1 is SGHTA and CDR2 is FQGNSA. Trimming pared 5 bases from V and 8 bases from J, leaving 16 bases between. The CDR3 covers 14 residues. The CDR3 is CASSLDLGGDEQFF. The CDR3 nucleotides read TGTGCCAGCAGCCTCGACCTGGGGGGCGATGAGCAGTTCTTC.

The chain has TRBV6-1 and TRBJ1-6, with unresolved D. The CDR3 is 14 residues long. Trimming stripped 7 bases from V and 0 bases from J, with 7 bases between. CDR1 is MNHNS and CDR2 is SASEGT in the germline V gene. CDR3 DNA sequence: TGTGCCAGCACGGGTAGCTCCTATAATTCACCCCTCCACTTT. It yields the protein CASTGSSYNSPLHF.

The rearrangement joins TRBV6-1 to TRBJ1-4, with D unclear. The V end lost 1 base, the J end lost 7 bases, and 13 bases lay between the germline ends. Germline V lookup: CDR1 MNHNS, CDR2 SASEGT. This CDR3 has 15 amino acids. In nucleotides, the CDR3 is TGTGCCAGCAGTGAAGGCAGAGGTTTGGGTGAAAAACTGTTTTTT. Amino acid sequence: CASSEGRGLGEKLFF.

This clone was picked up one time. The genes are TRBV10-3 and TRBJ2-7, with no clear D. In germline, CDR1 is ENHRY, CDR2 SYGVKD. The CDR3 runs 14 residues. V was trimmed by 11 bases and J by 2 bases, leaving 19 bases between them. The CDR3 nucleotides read TGTGCCGTAAAGCCAATCCAGCCTCCCTACGAGCAGTACTTC. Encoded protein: CAVKPIQPPYEQYF.

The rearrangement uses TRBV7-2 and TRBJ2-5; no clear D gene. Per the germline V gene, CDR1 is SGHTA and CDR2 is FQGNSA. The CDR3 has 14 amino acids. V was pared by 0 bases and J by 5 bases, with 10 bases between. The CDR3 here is CASSLAALGETQYF. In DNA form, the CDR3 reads TGTGCCAGCAGCTTAGCTGCGCTCGGGGAGACCCAGTACTTC.

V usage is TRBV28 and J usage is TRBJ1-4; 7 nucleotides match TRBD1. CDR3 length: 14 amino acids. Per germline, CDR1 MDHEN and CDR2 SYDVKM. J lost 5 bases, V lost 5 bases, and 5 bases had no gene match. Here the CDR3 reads CASSPRTGNEKLFF. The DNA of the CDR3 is TGTGCCAGCAGTCCGCGGACAGGCAATGAAAAACTGTTTTTT.

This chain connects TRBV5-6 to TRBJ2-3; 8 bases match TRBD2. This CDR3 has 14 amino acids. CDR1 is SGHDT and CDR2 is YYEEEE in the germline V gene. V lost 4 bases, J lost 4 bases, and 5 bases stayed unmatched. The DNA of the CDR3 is TGTGCCAGCAGCCCGAGCGGGAGACCAGATACGCAGTATTTT. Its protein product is CASSPSGRPDTQYF.

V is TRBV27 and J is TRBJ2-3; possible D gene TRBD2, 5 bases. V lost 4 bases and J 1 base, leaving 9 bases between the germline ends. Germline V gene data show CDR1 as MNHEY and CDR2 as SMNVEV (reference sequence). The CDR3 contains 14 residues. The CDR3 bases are TGTGCCAGCAGTTCCCCCGGGGGCACAGATACGCAGTATTTT. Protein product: CASSSPGGTDTQYF.

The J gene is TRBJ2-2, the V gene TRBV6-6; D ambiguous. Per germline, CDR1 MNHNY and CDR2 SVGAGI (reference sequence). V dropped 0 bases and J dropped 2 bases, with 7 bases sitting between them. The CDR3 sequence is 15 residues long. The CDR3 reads CASSYSWPNTGELFF. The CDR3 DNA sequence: TGTGCCAGCAGTTACTCCTGGCCTAACACCGGGGAGCTGTTTTTT.

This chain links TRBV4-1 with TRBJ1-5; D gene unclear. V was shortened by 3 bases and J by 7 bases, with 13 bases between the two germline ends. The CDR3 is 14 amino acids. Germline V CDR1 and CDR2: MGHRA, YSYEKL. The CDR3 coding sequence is TGCGCCAGCAGCCACATGGCAAGAAGGCAGCCCCAGCATTTT. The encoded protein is CASSHMARRQPQHF.

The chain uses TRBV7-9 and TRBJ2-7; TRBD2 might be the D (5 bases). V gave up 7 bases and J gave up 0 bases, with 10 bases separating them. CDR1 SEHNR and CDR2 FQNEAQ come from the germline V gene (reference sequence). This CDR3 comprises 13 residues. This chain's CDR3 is CASIGLSSYEQYF. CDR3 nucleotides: TGTGCCAGCATTGGACTGAGCTCCTACGAGCAGTACTTC.

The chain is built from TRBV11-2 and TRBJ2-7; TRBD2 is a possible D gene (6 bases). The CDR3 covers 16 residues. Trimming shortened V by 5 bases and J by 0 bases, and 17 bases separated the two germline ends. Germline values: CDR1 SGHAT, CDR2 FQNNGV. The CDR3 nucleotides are TGTGCCAGCAGCAAACTGCGCGGGACGGTCTCCTACGAGCAGTACTTC. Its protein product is CASSKLRGTVSYEQYF.

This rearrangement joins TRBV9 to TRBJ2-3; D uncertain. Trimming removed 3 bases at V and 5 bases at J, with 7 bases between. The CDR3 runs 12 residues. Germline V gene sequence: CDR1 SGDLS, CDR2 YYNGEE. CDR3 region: CASSGDGDTQYF. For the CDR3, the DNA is TGTGCCAGCAGCGGCGACGGAGATACGCAGTATTTT.

The CDR3: CASSFGTGDGEKLFF. The CDR3 region has the DNA TGTGCCAGCAGCTTTGGGACGGGGGACGGGGAAAAACTGTTTTTT. The V and J genes are TRBV7-9 and TRBJ1-4; possibly TRBD1 for D (5 bases). The V gene's germline CDR1 is SEHNR and CDR2 FQNEAQ (reference sequence). Trimming took 3 bases from V and 8 from J, leaving 16 bases between them. The CDR3 is 15 amino acids.

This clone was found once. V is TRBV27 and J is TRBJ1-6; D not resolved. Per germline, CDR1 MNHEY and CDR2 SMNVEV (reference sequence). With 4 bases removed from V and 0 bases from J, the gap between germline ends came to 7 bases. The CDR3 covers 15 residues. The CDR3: CASSSDISYNSPLHF. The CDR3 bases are TGTGCCAGCAGTTCAGATATCTCCTATAATTCACCCCTCCACTTT.

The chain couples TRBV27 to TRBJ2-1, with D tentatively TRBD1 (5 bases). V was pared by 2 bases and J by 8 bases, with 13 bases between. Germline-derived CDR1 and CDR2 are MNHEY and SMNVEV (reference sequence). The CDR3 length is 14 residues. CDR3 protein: CASSLVAGSDEQFF. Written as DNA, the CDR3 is TGTGCCAGCAGTTTAGTCGCAGGGTCCGATGAGCAGTTCTTC.

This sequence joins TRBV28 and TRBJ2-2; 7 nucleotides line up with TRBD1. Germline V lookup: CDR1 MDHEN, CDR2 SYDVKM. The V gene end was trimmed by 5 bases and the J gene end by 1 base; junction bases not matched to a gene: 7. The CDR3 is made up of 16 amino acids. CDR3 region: CASSPLDRLNTGELFF. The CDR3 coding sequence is TGTGCCAGCAGTCCCTTGGACAGGCTGAACACCGGGGAGCTGTTTTTT.